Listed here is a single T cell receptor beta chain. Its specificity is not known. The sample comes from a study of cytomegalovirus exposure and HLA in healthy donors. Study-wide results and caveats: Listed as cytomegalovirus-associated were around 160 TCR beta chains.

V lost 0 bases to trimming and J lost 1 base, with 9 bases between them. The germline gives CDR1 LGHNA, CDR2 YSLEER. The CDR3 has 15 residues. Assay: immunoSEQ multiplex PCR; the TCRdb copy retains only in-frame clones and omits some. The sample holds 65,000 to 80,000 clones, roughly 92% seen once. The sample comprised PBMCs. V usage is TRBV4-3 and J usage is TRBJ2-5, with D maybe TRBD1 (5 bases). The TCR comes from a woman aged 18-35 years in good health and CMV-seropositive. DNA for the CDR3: TGCGCCAGCAGCCAAGATTCAGGGTCCCAAGAGACCCAGTACTTC. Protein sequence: CASSQDSGSQETQYF.